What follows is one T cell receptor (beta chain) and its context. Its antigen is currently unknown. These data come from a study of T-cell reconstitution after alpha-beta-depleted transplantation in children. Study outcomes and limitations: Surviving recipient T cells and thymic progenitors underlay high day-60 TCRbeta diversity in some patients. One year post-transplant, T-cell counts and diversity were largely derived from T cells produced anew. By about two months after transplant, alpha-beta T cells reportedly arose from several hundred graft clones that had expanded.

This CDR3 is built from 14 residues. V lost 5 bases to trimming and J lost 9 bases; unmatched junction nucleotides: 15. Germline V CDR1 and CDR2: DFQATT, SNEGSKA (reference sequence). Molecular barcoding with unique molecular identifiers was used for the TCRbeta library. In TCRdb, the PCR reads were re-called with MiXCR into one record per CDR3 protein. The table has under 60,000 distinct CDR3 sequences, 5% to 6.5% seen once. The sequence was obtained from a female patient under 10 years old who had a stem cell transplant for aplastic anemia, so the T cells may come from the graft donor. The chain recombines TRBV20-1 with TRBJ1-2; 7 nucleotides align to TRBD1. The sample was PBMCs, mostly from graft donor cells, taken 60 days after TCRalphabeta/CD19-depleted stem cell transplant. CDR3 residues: CSAEPRGGAVRYTF. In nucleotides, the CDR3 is TGCAGTGCTGAGCCCAGGGGGGGAGCCGTACGCTACACCTTC.